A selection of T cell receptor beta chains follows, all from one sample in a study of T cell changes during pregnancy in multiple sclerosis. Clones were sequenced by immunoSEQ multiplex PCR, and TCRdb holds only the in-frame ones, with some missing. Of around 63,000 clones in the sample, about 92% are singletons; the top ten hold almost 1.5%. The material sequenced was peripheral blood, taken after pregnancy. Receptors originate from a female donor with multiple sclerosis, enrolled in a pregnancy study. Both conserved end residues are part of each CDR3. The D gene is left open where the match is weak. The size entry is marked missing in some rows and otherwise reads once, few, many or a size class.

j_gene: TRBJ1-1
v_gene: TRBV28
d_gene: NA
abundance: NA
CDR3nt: TGTGCCAGCAGTTCTCTACTACAGGGTGAGAACACTGAAGCTTTCTTT
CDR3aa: CASSSLLQGENTEAFF

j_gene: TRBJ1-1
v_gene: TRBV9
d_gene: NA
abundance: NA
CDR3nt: TGTGCCAGCAGCGTAGTTCGGGAAATGACTGAAGCTTTCTTT
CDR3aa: CASSVVREMTEAFF

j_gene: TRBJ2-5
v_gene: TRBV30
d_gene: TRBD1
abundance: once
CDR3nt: TGTGCCTGGAGCCAAGGGACAGATGAGACCCAGTACTTC
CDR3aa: CAWSQGTDETQYF

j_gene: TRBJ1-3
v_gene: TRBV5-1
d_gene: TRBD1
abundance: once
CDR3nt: TGCGCCAGCAGCTTGCGACAGGGGTCTGGAAACACCATATATTTT
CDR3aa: CASSLRQGSGNTIYF

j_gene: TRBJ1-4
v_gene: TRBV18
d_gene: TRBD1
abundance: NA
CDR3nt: TGTGCCAGCTCACCAATTGGACAGGGTATGACTAATGAAAAACTGTTTTTT
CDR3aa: CASSPIGQGMTNEKLFF

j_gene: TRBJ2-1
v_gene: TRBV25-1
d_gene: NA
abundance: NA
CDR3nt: TGTGCCAGCAGTGAATCAAGACAGTCTTTATCCTACAATGAGCAGTTCTTC
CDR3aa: CASSESRQSLSYNEQFF

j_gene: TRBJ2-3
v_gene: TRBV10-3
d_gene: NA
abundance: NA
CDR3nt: TGTGCCATCAGTGAGTCCCGGGTTAGGACAGATACGCAGTATTTT
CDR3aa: CAISESRVRTDTQYF

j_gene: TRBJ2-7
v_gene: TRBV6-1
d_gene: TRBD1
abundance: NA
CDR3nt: TGTGCCAGCAGTGGAGAATGGGGGACAGGGGGCGCCCCCTACGAGCAGTACTTC
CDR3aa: CASSGEWGTGGAPYEQYF

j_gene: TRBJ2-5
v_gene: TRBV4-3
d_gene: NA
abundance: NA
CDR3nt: TGCGCCAGCAGCCAAGATCGGTCAGGACTATACCAAGAGACCCAGTACTTC
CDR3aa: CASSQDRSGLYQETQYF

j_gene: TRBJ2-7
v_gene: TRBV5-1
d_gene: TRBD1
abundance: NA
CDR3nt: TGCGCCAGTACCCTTCGACAGGGGCAGGGCGAGCAGTACTTC
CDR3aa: CASTLRQGQGEQYF

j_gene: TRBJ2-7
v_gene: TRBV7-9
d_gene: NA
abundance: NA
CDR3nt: TGTGCCAGCAGCCCCGGGGGCTACGAGCAGTACTTC
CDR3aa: CASSPGGYEQYF

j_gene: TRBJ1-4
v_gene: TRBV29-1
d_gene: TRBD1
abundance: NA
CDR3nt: TGCAGCGTTGAAAGTGGGACAGGGGGGGATGGAGAAAAACTGTTTTTT
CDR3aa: CSVESGTGGDGEKLFF

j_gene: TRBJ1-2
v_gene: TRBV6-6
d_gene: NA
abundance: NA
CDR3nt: TGTGCCAGCAGTTTTTTTGCGGGAGGCTATGGCTACACCTTC
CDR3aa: CASSFFAGGYGYTF

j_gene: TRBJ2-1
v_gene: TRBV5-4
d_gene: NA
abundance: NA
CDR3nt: TGTGCCAGCAGCCCACTAGCAGACTCCTACAATGAGCAGTTCTTC
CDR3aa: CASSPLADSYNEQFF

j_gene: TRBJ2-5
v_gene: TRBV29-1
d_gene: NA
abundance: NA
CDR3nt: TGCAGCGTTGAAACGGGAATAGAGACCCAGTACTTC
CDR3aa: CSVETGIETQYF